Below are 16 T cell receptor beta chains sequenced from a single sample in a study of blood T cell repertoires in COVID-19. The protocol was immunoSEQ multiplex PCR, while the TCRdb copy is restricted to in-frame clones and leaves out a portion. The sample records about 410,000 clones, about 91% being singletons. The sample consisted of peripheral blood. Receptors were obtained from a woman aged 40-49 years with COVID-19, enrolled during active disease.

This sequence joins TRBV19 and TRBJ1-1, with 8 positions matching TRBD1. V dropped 4 bases and J dropped 1; count of bases not matched to a gene: 5. CDR1 is LNHDA, CDR2 SQIVND, per germline (reference sequence). The CDR3 extends over 15 amino acids. CDR3 protein: CASSTRGRGNTEAFF. In nucleotides, the CDR3 is TGTGCCAGTAGTACCAGGGGGCGGGGGAACACTGAAGCTTTCTTT.

The table lists this clone with a count of one. The rearrangement links TRBV12-5 to TRBJ2-1; 9 bases fit TRBD2. From germline, CDR1 is LGHNT and CDR2 FRNRAP. The length of the CDR3 is 15 residues. V was pared by 1 base and J by 6 bases, with 4 bases of the junction left unmatched. The DNA of the CDR3 is TGTGCTAGTGGTTTGGGCGGGAGGGCCATCAATGAGCAGTTCTTC. It is translated as CASGLGGRAINEQFF.

CDR3 nucleotide sequence: TGTGCCAGCAGCTCTAGACAGGCGAACACTGAAGCTTTCTTT. Translated, it gives CASSSRQANTEAFF. The chain recombines TRBV7-2 with TRBJ1-1, with D possibly matching TRBD1 (6 bases). The CDR3 runs to 14 residues. Germline loops: CDR1 SGHTA, CDR2 FQGNSA. With 4 bases removed from V and 1 base from J, the gap between germline ends came to 10 bases.

This clone was counted once. The CDR3 DNA follows: TGTGCCAGCAGCTTAGGGGCCAGGATCCCCAATGAGCAGTTCTTC. Protein: CASSLGARIPNEQFF. This chain connects TRBV7-2 to TRBJ2-1; the D is unclear. Germline V gene data show CDR1 as SGHTA and CDR2 as FQGNSA. The CDR3 length is 15 residues. The V gene lost 1 base and the J gene lost 6 bases, with 13 bases spanning the gap.

This clone was counted between two and nine times. V usage is TRBV7-3 and J usage is TRBJ1-1; no reliable D call. The ends were cut back, 5 bases at V and 2 bases at J, with 9 bases in the middle. This CDR3 region has 13 residues. Per germline, CDR1 SGHTA and CDR2 FQGTGA. CDR3 protein: CASSPEPNTEAFF. DNA of the CDR3: TGTGCCAGCAGCCCAGAACCTAACACTGAAGCTTTCTTT.

The chain couples TRBV7-6 to TRBJ2-1; 9 bases are shared with TRBD2. The trim removed 2 bases at V and 9 bases at J, leaving 11 bases unmatched. This CDR3 spans 16 amino acids. The V gene's germline CDR1 is SGHVS and CDR2 FNYEAQ. The CDR3 DNA is TGTGCCAGCAGCTTAAGGTTGGCTAGCGGGATATTTGAGCAGTTCTTC. Translated: CASSLRLASGIFEQFF. The entire variable domain, with the rest obtained from reference TRBV7-6 and TRBJ2-1, is as follows: GAGVSQSPRYKVTKRGQDVALRCDPISGHVSLYWYRQALGQGPEFLTYFNYEAQQDKSGLPNDRFSAERPEGSISTLTIQRTEQRDSAMYRCASSLRLASGIFEQFFGPGTRLTVL.

This chain uses TRBV3-1 (or the pseudogene TRBV3-2) with TRBJ1-6, with D maybe TRBD1 (6 bases). This CDR3 has 13 residues. Germline V gene data show CDR1 as LGHDT and CDR2 as YNNKEL (reference sequence). The germline V and J ends were trimmed by 4 bases and 11 bases, with 12 bases remaining between them. CDR3 region: CASSPGTLAPLHF. For the CDR3, the DNA is TGTGCCAGCAGCCCGGGGACATTGGCACCCCTCCACTTT.

This clone was seen only a few times. The gene calls are TRBV7-2 and TRBJ2-2, with unresolved D. This CDR3 spans 16 amino acids. V was shortened by 1 base and J by 0 bases, with 9 bases between the two germline ends. Looked up from germline, CDR1 is SGHTA and CDR2 is FQGNSA. The CDR3 reads CASSLVWPPNTGELFF. In DNA form, the CDR3 reads TGTGCCAGCAGCTTAGTCTGGCCCCCGAACACCGGGGAGCTGTTTTTT. The whole variable domain, filled in from reference TRBV7-2 and TRBJ2-2, reads GAGVSQSPSNKVTEKGKDVELRCDPISGHTALYWYRQSLGQGLEFLIYFQGNSAPDKSGLPSDRFSAERTGGSVSTLTIQRTQQEDSAVYLCASSLVWPPNTGELFFGEGSRLTVL.

The rearrangement links TRBV24-1 to TRBJ1-2; D not certain. Germline lookup yields CDR1 KGHDR and CDR2 SFDVKD. CDR3 length: 13 residues. Trimming removed 7 bases at V and 8 bases at J, with 16 bases between. CDR3 DNA: TGTGCCACCAGCCCCGGTGCCCTGAGAGGCTACACCTTC. Its protein product is CATSPGALRGYTF.

The genes are TRBV7-9 and TRBJ1-4; D call uncertain. Germline values: CDR1 SEHNR, CDR2 FQNEAQ (reference sequence). Between the trimmed V and J ends, which lost 5 bases and 8 bases, there was a span of 15 bases. This CDR3 contains 14 residues. This CDR3 is CASSRATRGEKLFF. In DNA form, the CDR3 reads TGTGCCAGCAGCCGTGCCACCAGAGGCGAAAAACTGTTTTTT.

The chain joins TRBV4-3 to TRBJ2-7; 15 bases are shared with TRBD2. Germline CDR1 and CDR2: LGHNA and YSLEER. V was clipped by 4 bases and J by 3 bases; unmatched bases: 4. This CDR3 contains 16 residues. The CDR3 coding sequence is TGCGCCAGCAGCCCGGGGACTAGCGGGGGGAACTACGAGCAGTACTTC. Protein: CASSPGTSGGNYEQYF.

This chain links TRBV10-3 with TRBJ1-1, with D possibly being TRBD1 (5 bases). The CDR3 covers 14 residues. V dropped 10 bases and J dropped 1 base, with 16 bases sitting between them. Germline CDR1 reads ENHRY; CDR2 reads SYGVKD. The CDR3 DNA reads TGTGCCACCGTGGTTGGACAACAGAACACTGAAGCTTTCTTT. Translating it yields CATVVGQQNTEAFF.

Comment on this clone: Mismatch with germline at one junction end may stem from a read error. The chain uses TRBV5-5 and TRBJ2-1; 10 bases map to TRBD2. The CDR3 totals 15 residues. Looked up from germline, CDR1 is SGHKS and CDR2 is YYEKEE (reference sequence). The DNA for the CDR3 is TGTGCCAGCAGCTTGGAGAACAGCGGGAGGGCCCCTCAGATCTTC. Its protein product is CASSLENSGRAPQIF.

This clone was counted only a few times. This chain joins TRBV2 and TRBJ1-5; possible D gene TRBD1, 5 bases. Trimming left V 3 bases short and J 7 bases short, with 16 bases between. CDR3 length equals 15 residues. From germline, CDR1 is SNHLY and CDR2 FYNNEI. CDR3 amino acids: CASSDGLRDGQPQHF. For the CDR3, the DNA is TGTGCCAGCAGTGATGGACTGCGGGACGGCCAGCCCCAGCATTTT. The full variable domain, with the rest looked up from reference TRBV2 and TRBJ1-5, is EPEVTQTPSHQVTQMGQEVILRCVPISNHLYFYWYRQILGQKVEFLVSFYNNEISEKSEIFDDQFSVERPDGSNFTLKIRSTKLEDSAMYFCASSDGLRDGQPQHFGDGTRLSIL.

V is TRBV19 and J is TRBJ1-2; D not certain. Germline CDR1 LNHDA, CDR2 SQIVND (reference sequence). V was trimmed by 5 bases and J by 5 bases, leaving 12 bases between them. The CDR3 totals 13 residues. CDR3 nucleotide sequence: TGTGCCAGTAGTCCTTCTAGTGGTTATGGCTACACCTTC. Translated, it gives CASSPSSGYGYTF.

The chain carries TRBV5-4 and TRBJ2-6, with 8 positions matching TRBD1. V gave up 4 bases and J gave up 2 bases; unmatched junction bases: 2. Germline-derived CDR1 and CDR2 are SGHNT and YYREEE (reference sequence). CDR3 length: 15 residues. The CDR3 region has the DNA TGTGCCAGCAGCCGGACAGGGACTGGGGCCAACGTCCTGACTTTC. Amino acids: CASSRTGTGANVLTF.